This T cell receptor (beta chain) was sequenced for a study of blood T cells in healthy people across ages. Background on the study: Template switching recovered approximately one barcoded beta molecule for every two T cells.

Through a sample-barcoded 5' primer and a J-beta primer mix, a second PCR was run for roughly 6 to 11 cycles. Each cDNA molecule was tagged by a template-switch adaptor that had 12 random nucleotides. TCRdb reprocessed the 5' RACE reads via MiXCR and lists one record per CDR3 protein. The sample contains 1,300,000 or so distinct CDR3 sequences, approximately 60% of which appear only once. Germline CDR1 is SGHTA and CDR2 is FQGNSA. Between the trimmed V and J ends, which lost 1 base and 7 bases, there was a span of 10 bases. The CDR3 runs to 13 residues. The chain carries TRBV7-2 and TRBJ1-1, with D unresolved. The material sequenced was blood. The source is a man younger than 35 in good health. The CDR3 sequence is CASSLVGWSEAFF. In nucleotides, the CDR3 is TGTGCCAGCAGCTTAGTAGGTTGGAGTGAAGCTTTCTTT.